This is a list of T cell receptor beta chains from one sample in a study of blood T cell repertoires in COVID-19. Clones were read by immunoSEQ multiplex PCR, and TCRdb kept only the in-frame ones, dropping some. The profile covers tens of thousands of clones, with about 90% appearing a single time and 4.3% taken by the ten largest. Sequenced: peripheral blood. The source is a woman of 80 years or more with active or convalescent COVID-19. Each CDR3 is given with its conserved first and last residue. A D gene is named only where the DNA matches it firmly. Clone size is shown for a subset of rows, as once, few, many or a class of expanded clone.

CDR3nt | CDR3aa | j_gene | d_gene | v_gene | abundance
TGTGCCAGCGGTTACAGGAATTCACCCCTCCACTTT | CASGYRNSPLHF | TRBJ1-6 | - | TRBV27 | -
TGTGCCAGCAGCTCCGGACAGCCGGGGGGACCTGAAGCTTTCTTT | CASSSGQPGGPEAFF | TRBJ1-1 | - | TRBV28 | -
TGCGCCAGCCGGTCCACCTCGGGAACCACTGAAGCTTTCTTT | CASRSTSGTTEAFF | TRBJ1-1 | - | TRBV4-1 | -
TGTGCCAGCAGTGGACTACCCCGTAGTTACGAGCAGTACTTC | CASSGLPRSYEQYF | TRBJ2-7 | - | TRBV28 | few
TGTGCCAGCAGCGTCGGGGGACTACCCTACAATGAGCAGTTCTTC | CASSVGGLPYNEQFF | TRBJ2-1 | TRBD2 | TRBV9 | -
TGTGCCAGCAGTTTATCCGGGCCCGGGGCTGAAGCTTTCTTT | CASSLSGPGAEAFF | TRBJ1-1 | - | TRBV28 | -
TGTGCCATCAGTTCCAGCGGTTCCAATGAGCAGTTCTTC | CAISSSGSNEQFF | TRBJ2-1 | - | TRBV10-3 | -
TGCGCCAGCAGCCAAGAAGTGGCGCGGGAGCAGTTCTTC | CASSQEVAREQFF | TRBJ2-1 | - | TRBV4-3 | -
TGTGCCAGCAGCTTATTTGGGACACCTCCCTACGAGCAGTACTTC | CASSLFGTPPYEQYF | TRBJ2-7 | - | TRBV7-3 | -
TGTGCCACCAGTGAAGCAGGGAAGGACAATCAGCCCCAGCATTTT | CATSEAGKDNQPQHF | TRBJ1-5 | - | TRBV24-1 | -
TGTGCCAGCAGCCTTCTGGCGGGCTCCACAGATACGCAGTATTTT | CASSLLAGSTDTQYF | TRBJ2-3 | - | TRBV11-2 | -
TGTGCCAGCAGCTTAGTACAGGGAGTGGAGCAGTACTTC | CASSLVQGVEQYF | TRBJ2-7 | - | TRBV7-6 | -
TGTGCCAGCAGCGACCCAGGACAGGGTCTCAGGAATGAGCAGTTCTTC | CASSDPGQGLRNEQFF | TRBJ2-1 | TRBD1 | TRBV11-2 | -
TGCGCCAGCAGCTTTACTAGCGGGAGCTACGAGCAGTACTTC | CASSFTSGSYEQYF | TRBJ2-7 | TRBD2 | TRBV5-1 | -
TGTGCCAGCAGTTCCATCGGACTCGGGAGGGCTGAAGCTTTCTTT | CASSSIGLGRAEAFF | TRBJ1-1 | - | TRBV27 | -
TGTGCCAGCAGCCCAGGGAACAGGGGGTATAATGAAAAACTGTTTTTT | CASSPGNRGYNEKLFF | TRBJ1-4 | TRBD1 | TRBV14 | -
TGCGCCAGCAGCTCGGACCGGACAGTCACTGAAGCTTTCTTT | CASSSDRTVTEAFF | TRBJ1-1 | - | TRBV5-1 | -
TGCGCCAGCAGCCAAGAGGGAGGGGGGTCAACTGAAGCTTTCTTT | CASSQEGGGSTEAFF | TRBJ1-1 | - | TRBV4-1 | -
TGTGCCAGCAGGCAGGCGGGACTAATCTACAATGAGCAGTTCTTC | CASRQAGLIYNEQFF | TRBJ2-1 | TRBD2 | TRBV2 | -
TGCAGCGTCGGGGGGGCGAGGGGAGGAATCCACGAGCAGTACTTC | CSVGGARGGIHEQYF | TRBJ2-7 | TRBD2 | TRBV29-1 | -
TGTGCCAGCAGCTTTCGACCAGCTGGAGCAGATACGCAGTATTTT | CASSFRPAGADTQYF | TRBJ2-3 | - | TRBV5-4 | -
TGTGCCAGCAGTTTAGAAACGGGAGGGCCTTACGAGCAGTACTTC | CASSLETGGPYEQYF | TRBJ2-7 | TRBD2 | TRBV28 | -
TGCGCCAGCACCCGGGACTTAGCCTACAATGAGCAGTTCTTC | CASTRDLAYNEQFF | TRBJ2-1 | - | TRBV5-1 | -
TGTGCCAGCTCGCCCCCGGGACAACGGAAGGAAAAACTGTTTTTT | CASSPPGQRKEKLFF | TRBJ1-4 | - | TRBV18 | -
TGTGCCAGCAGTATACGGCCGGGGTCCAATCAGCCCCAGCATTTT | CASSIRPGSNQPQHF | TRBJ1-5 | - | TRBV27 | -
TGTGCCAGCAGTTTTGAGGACAGTAGGCCAGAGACCCAGTACTTC | CASSFEDSRPETQYF | TRBJ2-5 | - | TRBV28 | few